A single sample is the source of the 10 T cell receptor beta chains below, sequenced in a study of Tregs in tolerant kidney transplant recipients (dated by TCRdb to between 2018 and 2021). Library generation was performed with the immunoSEQ multiplex PCR assay. TCRdb's version of the immuneACCESS table is confined to in-frame rearrangements and falls short of the full clone set. An unresolved V gene accounts for under half of the shortfall where checked; the remainder is of unknown origin. This sample's table contains roughly 34,000 clones. Of the sample, about 8.1% is held by the ten largest clones. The time point label corresponds to: blood sample drawn before combined kidney and bone marrow transplant. The specimen comprised CD8+ T cells from blood, sampled before the transplant. The receptors shown here come from a human donor who received a combined kidney and bone marrow transplant.

Worth noting for this clone: Read data end 3 residues before the CDR3 end; the end is taken from the germline J gene. V usage is TRBV7-9 and J usage is TRBJ1-2; D ambiguous. Trimming left V 5 bases short and J 6 bases short, with 19 bases between. CDR1 and CDR2 (germline): SEHNR, FQNEAQ (reference sequence). This CDR3 spans 15 amino acids. The chain's CDR3 is CASSPSQEGMDGYTF. The part of the CDR3 DNA that was read is TGTGCCAGCAGCCCTAGCCAGGAGGGAATGGATGGC.

Points on this clone: The observed sequence ends 3 residues before the CDR3 terminus, with the missing tail filled in from the germline J gene. V gene TRBV19 combines with J gene TRBJ1-1; TRBD1 might be the D (5 bases). The CDR3 extends over 12 amino acids. CDR1 and CDR2 (germline): LNHDA, SQIVND (reference sequence). The sequenced CDR3 bases are TGTGCCAGTAGTATGGGGGGGGTTGCA. Protein: CASSMGGVA. The full-length CDR3 reads as CASSMGGVAAFF.

As concerns this clone: The CDR3 extends 3 residues past the end of the read, so its final part is completed from the germline J gene. The genes are TRBV7-4 and TRBJ1-2; D perhaps matches TRBD1 (6 bases). Germline assignment: CDR1 SGHVT and CDR2 SQSDAQ. This CDR3 contains 15 residues. Trimming left V 4 bases short and J 1 base short, with 13 bases between. The DNA read from the CDR3 is TGTGCCAGCAGCTCGTGGACAGCCCTTAACTATGGC. Protein sequence: CASSSWTALNYG. In full, the CDR3 reads CASSSWTALNYGYTF.

CDR3 DNA (partial): TGTGCCAGCAGCTTAGATCACAGGGTTACAGATACG. It codes for CASSLDHRVTDT. The entire CDR3 protein reads CASSLDHRVTDTQYF. V is TRBV11-2 and J is TRBJ2-3, with D tentatively TRBD1 (6 bases). Read sequence stops 3 residues before the CDR3 end, and the germline J gene provides the missing end. Germline V CDR1 and CDR2: SGHAT, FQNNGV. Trimming shortened V by 0 bases and J by 3 bases, and 10 bases separated the two germline ends. The CDR3 has 15 residues.

About this clone: The read is 3 residues too short to cover the CDR3 end, so that end is filled in from the germline J gene. The rearrangement links TRBV2 to TRBJ1-1; D ambiguous. The CDR3 extends over 11 amino acids. CDR1 and CDR2 from the germline V gene are SNHLY and FYNNEI. CDR3 DNA, as far as it was read: TGTGCCAGCAGTGAAGCTCTCGAA. It is translated as CASSEALE. The CDR3, in full, reads CASSEALEAFF.

Concerning this clone: The read gets to within 3 residues of the CDR3 end, and the germline J gene fills in the rest. The V and J genes are TRBV5-1 and TRBJ2-3; 8 nucleotides agree with TRBD1. Germline CDR1 is SGHRS and CDR2 is YFSETQ. V lost 4 bases, J lost 5 bases, and 15 bases stayed unmatched. CDR3 length equals 17 residues. The DNA read from the CDR3 is TGCGCCAGCAGCGTGACGACAGGGGTAGGGAACAGAGATACG. It translates to CASSVTTGVGNRDT. The whole CDR3 region reads CASSVTTGVGNRDTQYF.

Concerning this clone itself: The CDR3 is cut off 3 residues early in the read; its end comes from the germline J gene. V gene TRBV4-1 combines with J gene TRBJ2-5, with D unresolved. V was trimmed by 0 bases and J by 7 bases, leaving 12 bases between them. The CDR3 sequence is 14 residues long. Germline V lookup: CDR1 MGHRA, CDR2 YSYEKL. The DNA read from the CDR3 is TGCGCCAGCAGCCAAGATAGTCTAGTGGGGACC. Translation gives CASSQDSLVGT. The full CDR3 sequence reads CASSQDSLVGTQYF.

CDR3 DNA (partial): TGTGCCAGCAGTGAAGCGGCGGGACTGACAGATACG. As protein: CASSEAAGLTDT. The whole CDR3 sequence reads CASSEAAGLTDTQYF. The V gene is TRBV2, the J gene TRBJ2-3, with D tentatively TRBD2 (6 bases). The read finishes 3 residues shy of the CDR3 end, and the germline J gene is used to complete it. Germline CDR1 and CDR2: SNHLY and FYNNEI. Deletions cut 0 bases from V and 3 bases from J, with 10 bases between. This CDR3 comprises 15 residues. Combining the CDR3 with reference TRBV2 and TRBJ2-3 gives the whole variable domain EPEVTQTPSHQVTQMGQEVILRCVPISNHLYFYWYRQILGQKVEFLVSFYNNEISEKSEIFDDQFSVERPDGSNFTLKIRSTKLEDSAMYFCASSEAAGLTDTQYFGPGTRLTVL.

As for this clone: The CDR3 extends 3 residues past the end of the read, so its final part is completed from the germline J gene. J is TRBJ2-2 and V is TRBV30; a possible D gene is TRBD1 (6 bases). V was cut by 5 bases and J by 4 bases, with 11 bases left in between. The CDR3 has 13 amino acids. Germline CDR1 is GTSNPN and CDR2 is SVGIG (reference sequence). CDR3 amino acids: CAWDETGTGELFF. The CDR3 DNA, read in part, is TGTGCCTGGGACGAGACAGGCACCGGGGAG.

With respect to this clone: The read is 3 residues too short to cover the CDR3 end, so that end is filled in from the germline J gene. The chain joins TRBV5-1 to TRBJ1-1; unclear D gene. The CDR3 is made up of 14 amino acids. From germline, CDR1 is SGHRS and CDR2 YFSETQ. Between the trimmed V and J ends, which lost 0 bases and 2 bases, there was a span of 8 bases. The sequenced CDR3 bases are TGCGCCAGCAGCTTGGAGTACACCAACACTGAA. It codes for CASSLEYTNTE. The entire CDR3 protein reads CASSLEYTNTEAFF.